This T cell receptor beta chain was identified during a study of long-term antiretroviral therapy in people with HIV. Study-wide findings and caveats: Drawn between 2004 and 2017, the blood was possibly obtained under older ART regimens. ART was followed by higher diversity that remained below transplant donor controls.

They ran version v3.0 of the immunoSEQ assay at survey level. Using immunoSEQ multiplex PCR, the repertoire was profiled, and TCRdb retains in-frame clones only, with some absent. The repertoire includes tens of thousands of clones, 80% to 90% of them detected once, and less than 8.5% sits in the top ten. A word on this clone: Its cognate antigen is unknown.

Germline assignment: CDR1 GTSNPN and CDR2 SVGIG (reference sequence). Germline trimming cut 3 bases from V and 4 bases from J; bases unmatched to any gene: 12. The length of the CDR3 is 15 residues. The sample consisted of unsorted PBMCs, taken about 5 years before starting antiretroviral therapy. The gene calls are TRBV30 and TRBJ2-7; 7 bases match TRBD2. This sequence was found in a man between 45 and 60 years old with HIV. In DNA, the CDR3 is TGTGCCTGGAGACCGGAGGGCGGGAGAGCGTACGAGCAGTACTTC. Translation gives CAWRPEGGRAYEQYF.